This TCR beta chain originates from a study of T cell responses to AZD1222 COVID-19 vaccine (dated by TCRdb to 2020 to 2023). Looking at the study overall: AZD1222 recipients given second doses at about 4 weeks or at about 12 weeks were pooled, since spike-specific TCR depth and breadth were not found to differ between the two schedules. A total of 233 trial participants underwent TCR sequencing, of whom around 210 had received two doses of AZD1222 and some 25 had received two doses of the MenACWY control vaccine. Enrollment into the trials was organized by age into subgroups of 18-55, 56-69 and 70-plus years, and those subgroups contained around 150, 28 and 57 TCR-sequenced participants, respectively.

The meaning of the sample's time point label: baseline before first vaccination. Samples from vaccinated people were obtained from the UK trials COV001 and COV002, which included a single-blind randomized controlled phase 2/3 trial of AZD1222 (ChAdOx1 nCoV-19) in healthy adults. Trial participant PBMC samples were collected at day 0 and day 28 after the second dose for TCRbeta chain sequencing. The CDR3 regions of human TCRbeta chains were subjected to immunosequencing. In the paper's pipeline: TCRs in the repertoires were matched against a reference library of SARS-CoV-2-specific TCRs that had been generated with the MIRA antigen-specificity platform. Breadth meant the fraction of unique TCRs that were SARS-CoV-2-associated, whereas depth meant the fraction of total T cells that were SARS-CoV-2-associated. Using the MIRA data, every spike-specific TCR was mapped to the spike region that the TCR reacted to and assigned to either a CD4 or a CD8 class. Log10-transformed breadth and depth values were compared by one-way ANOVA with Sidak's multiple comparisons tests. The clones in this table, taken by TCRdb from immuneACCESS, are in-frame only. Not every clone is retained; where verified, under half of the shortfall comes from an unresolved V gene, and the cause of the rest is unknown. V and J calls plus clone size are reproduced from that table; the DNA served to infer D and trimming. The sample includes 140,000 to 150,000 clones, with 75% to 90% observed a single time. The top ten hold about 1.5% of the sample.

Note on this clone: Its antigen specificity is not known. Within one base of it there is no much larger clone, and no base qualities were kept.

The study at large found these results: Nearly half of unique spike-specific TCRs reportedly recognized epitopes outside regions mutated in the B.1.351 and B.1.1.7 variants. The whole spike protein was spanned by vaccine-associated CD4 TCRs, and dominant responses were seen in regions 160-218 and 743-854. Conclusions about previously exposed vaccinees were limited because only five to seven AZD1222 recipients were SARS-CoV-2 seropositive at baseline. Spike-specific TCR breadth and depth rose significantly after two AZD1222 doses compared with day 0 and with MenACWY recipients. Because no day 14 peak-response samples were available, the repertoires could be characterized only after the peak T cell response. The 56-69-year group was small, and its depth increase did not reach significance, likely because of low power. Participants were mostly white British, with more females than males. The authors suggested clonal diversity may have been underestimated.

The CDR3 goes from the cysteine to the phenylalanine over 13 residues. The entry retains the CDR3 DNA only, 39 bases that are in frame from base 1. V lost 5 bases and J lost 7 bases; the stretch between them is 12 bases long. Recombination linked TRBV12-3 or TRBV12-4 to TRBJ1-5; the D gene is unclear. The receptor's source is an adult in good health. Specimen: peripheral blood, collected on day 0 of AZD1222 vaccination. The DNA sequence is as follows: TGTGCCAGCAGTCCCCGGTTGAGCCAGCCCCAGCATTTT. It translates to CASSPRLSQPQHF.